Here is one T cell receptor beta chain with its context. These data are taken from a study of blood T cell repertoires in COVID-19. Study background: T cells, B-cell-depleted T cells, or PBMCs provided the cDNA or gDNA that served as material.

Original processing notes: Scientists estimated how many nucleated cells there were by amplifying reference gene primers. Method: immunoSEQ multiplex PCR; TCRdb's copy keeps in-frame clones and lacks some. From that table come the V and J calls and clone size; the DNA was used to work out D and trimming. Of almost 350,000 clones listed, roughly 90% are singletons. Each participant's cohort was designated according to participant-reported clinical history. Specimen: PBMCs or T cells enriched from blood (not recorded which). This TCR was recovered from a woman in her thirties who had been exposed to COVID-19.

CDR3 region: CASRLGTGTLANYGYTF. CDR3 sequence (DNA): TGTGCCAGTAGGTTGGGGACAGGAACGTTAGCTAACTATGGCTACACCTTC. This chain connects TRBV19 to TRBJ1-2; TRBD1 aligns across 8 bases. There are 17 residues in the CDR3. V gave up 6 bases and J gave up 0 bases; unmatched junction bases: 12. CDR1 and CDR2 from the germline V gene are LNHDA and SQIVND (reference sequence).